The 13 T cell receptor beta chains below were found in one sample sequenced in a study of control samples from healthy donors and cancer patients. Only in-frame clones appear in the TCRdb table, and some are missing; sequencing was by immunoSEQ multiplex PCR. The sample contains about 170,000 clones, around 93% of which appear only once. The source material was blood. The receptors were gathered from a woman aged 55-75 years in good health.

This CDR3 is CAIPPVTPGQADTGELFF. The CDR3 DNA follows: TGTGCCATCCCCCCAGTTACCCCGGGACAGGCGGACACCGGGGAGCTGTTTTTT. This sequence joins TRBV10-3 and TRBJ2-2; 8 bases are a match to TRBD1. CDR1 and CDR2 (germline): ENHRY, SYGVKD. The CDR3 length is 18 residues. The V gene end was trimmed by 8 bases and the J gene end by 3 bases; junction bases not matched to a gene: 17.

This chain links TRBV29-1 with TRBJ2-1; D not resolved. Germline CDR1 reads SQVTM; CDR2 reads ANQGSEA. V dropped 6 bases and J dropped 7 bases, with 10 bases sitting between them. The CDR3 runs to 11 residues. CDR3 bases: TGCAGCGTCCTAACTTCGAATGAGCAGTTCTTC. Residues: CSVLTSNEQFF.

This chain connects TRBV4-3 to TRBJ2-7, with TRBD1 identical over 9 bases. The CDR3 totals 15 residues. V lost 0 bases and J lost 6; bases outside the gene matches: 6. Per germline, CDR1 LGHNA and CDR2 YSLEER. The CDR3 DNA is TGCGCCAGCAGCCAAGATCGGGACAGGGAAGGCGAGCAGTACTTC. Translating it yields CASSQDRDREGEQYF.

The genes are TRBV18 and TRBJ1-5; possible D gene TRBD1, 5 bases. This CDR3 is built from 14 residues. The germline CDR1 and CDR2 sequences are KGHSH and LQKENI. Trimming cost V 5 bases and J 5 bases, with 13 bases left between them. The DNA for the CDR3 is TGTGCCAGCTCAAGGCCGGACATTTATCAGCCCCAGCATTTT. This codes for CASSRPDIYQPQHF. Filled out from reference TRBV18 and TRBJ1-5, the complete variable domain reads NAGVMQNPRHLVRRRGQEARLRCSPMKGHSHVYWYRQLPEEGLKFMVYLQKENIIDESGMPKERFSAEFPKEGPSILRIQQVVRGDSAAYFCASSRPDIYQPQHFGDGTRLSIL.

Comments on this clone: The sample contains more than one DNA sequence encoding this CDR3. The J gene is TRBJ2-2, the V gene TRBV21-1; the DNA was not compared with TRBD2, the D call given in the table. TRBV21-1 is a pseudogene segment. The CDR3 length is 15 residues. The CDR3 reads CASSKGSGGSGELFF. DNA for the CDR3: TGTGCCAGCAGCAAAGGTTCGGGGGGTTCCGGGGAGCTGTTTTTT.

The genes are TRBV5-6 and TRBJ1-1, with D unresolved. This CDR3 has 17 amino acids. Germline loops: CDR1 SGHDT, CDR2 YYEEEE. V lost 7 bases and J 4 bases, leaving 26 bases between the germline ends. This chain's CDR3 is CASSILWDFKYGTEAFF. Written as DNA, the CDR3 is TGTGCCAGCTCCATCTTGTGGGATTTCAAGTACGGCACTGAAGCTTTCTTT.

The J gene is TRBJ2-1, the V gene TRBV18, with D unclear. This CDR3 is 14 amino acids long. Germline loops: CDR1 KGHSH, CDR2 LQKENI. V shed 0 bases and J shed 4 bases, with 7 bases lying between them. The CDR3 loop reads CASSPPVTYNEQFF. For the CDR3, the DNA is TGTGCCAGCTCACCACCGGTCACTTACAATGAGCAGTTCTTC. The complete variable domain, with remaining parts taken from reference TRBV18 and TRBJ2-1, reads NAGVMQNPRHLVRRRGQEARLRCSPMKGHSHVYWYRQLPEEGLKFMVYLQKENIIDESGMPKERFSAEFPKEGPSILRIQQVVRGDSAAYFCASSPPVTYNEQFFGPGTRLTVL.

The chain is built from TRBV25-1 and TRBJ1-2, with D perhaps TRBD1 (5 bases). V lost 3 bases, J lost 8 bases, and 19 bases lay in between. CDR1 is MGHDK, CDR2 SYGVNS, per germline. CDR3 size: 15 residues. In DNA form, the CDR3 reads TGTGCCAGCAGTGAGCCGGGGCCTCCCCGGAACGGCTACACCTTC. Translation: CASSEPGPPRNGYTF.

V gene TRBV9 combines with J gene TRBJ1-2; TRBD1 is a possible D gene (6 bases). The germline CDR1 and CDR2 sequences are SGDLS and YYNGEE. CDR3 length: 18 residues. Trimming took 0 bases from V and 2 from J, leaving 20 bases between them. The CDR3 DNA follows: TGTGCCAGCAGCGTAGTAGTGGAAACACAGGGTTACAACTATGGCTACACCTTC. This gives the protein CASSVVVETQGYNYGYTF. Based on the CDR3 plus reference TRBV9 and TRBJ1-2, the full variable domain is DSGVTQTPKHLITATGQRVTLRCSPRSGDLSVYWYQQSLDQGLQFLIQYYNGEERAKGNILERFSAQQFPDLHSELNLSSLELGDSALYFCASSVVVETQGYNYGYTFGSGTRLTVV.

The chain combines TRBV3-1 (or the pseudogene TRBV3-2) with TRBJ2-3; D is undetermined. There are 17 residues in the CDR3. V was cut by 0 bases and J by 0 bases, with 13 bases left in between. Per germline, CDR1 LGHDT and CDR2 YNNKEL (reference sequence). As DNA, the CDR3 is TGTGCCAGCAGCCAAGACCTGGGGATTAGTAGCACAGATACGCAGTATTTT. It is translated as CASSQDLGISSTDTQYF.

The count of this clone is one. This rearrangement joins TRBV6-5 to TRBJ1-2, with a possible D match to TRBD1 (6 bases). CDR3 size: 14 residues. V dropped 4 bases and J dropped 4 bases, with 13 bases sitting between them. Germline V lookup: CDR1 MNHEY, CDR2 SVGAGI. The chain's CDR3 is CASSFDRNLYGYTF. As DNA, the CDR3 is TGTGCCAGCAGTTTCGACAGGAACCTCTATGGCTACACCTTC.

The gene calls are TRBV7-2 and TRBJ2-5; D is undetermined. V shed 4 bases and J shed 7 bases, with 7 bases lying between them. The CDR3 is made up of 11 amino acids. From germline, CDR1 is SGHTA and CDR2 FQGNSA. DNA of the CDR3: TGTGCCAGCAGCTCCCTGGGGACCCAGTACTTC. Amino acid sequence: CASSSLGTQYF.

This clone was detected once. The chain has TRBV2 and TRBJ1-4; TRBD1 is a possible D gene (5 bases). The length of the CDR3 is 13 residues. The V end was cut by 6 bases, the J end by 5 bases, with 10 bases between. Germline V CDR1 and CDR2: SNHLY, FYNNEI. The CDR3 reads CASRQESNEKLFF. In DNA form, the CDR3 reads TGTGCCAGCAGACAGGAGTCAAATGAAAAACTGTTTTTT. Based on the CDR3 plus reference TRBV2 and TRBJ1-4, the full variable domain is EPEVTQTPSHQVTQMGQEVILRCVPISNHLYFYWYRQILGQKVEFLVSFYNNEISEKSEIFDDQFSVERPDGSNFTLKIRSTKLEDSAMYFCASRQESNEKLFFGSGTQLSVL.